This is a list of T cell receptor beta chains from one sample in a study of shared clonotypes between healthy human individuals. Assay: immunoSEQ multiplex PCR; the TCRdb copy retains only in-frame clones and omits some. The sample contains some 1,900,000 clones, about 95% of which appear only once. What was sequenced was naive CD8+ T cells sorted from blood. The receptors shown here come from a young man in good health. CDR3s leave out the opening cysteine and the closing phenylalanine or tryptophan. Fields, in order: clone size, V gene, J gene, CDR3 protein. The size field is filled for only some rows; it gives once, few, many or a size class.

>.|TRBV27|TRBJ2-5
ASSYSTGYETQY
>.|TRBV5-6|TRBJ2-7
ASSLASGNEQY
>.|TRBV25-1|TRBJ1-1
ASRGANTEAF
>.|TRBV11-2|TRBJ2-7
ASSLEQGAYEQY
>.|TRBV10-1|TRBJ2-3
ASSVTAASGGSTDTQY
>.|TRBV11-2|TRBJ2-7
ASSLLDFGSSYEQY
>.|TRBV19|TRBJ1-3
ASSFAGDGNTIY
>.|TRBV10-3|TRBJ2-1
AIGSGNSYNEQF
>.|TRBV7-9|TRBJ2-5
ASSLSSQGGGETQY
>.|TRBV7-9|TRBJ1-4
ASSLAQGANEKLF
>.|TRBV19|TRBJ1-5
ASSEGPYQPQH
>.|TRBV28|TRBJ2-5
ASSFHREYETQY
>once|TRBV9|TRBJ2-7
ASSVVGASYEQY